The clone carrying this TCR beta chain is medium-sized (0.01 to 0.1%). The antigen is not known. The PCR contained 60 Vbeta and 13 Jbeta primers. Some clones are missing from TCRdb's copy, which holds only in-frame ones; the method was immunoSEQ multiplex PCR. The sample has 150,000 or so clones; 77% are singletons. CDR1 and CDR2 from the germline V gene are LGHNA and YSLEER. The CDR3 runs 17 residues. V lost 3 bases, J lost 0 bases, and 12 bases lay in between. The entry originates in a study of cytomegalovirus exposure and HLA in healthy donors. Findings and limits, study-wide: Later on, a genetic analysis was performed. It linked a missense variant in DCLRE1C with V- and J-gene trimming of TCR beta. As a later analysis revealed, most CMV-associated TCR beta chains appeared HLA-restricted.

Sequencing was performed on PBMCs. The clonotype was recovered from a male donor in good health and CMV-seronegative. This chain uses TRBV4-3 with TRBJ2-6; D might be TRBD2 (5 bases). CDR3 nucleotides: TGCGCCAGCAGCCACCTCATCGAGGGCTCTGGGGCCAACGTCCTGACTTTC. As protein: CASSHLIEGSGANVLTF.